This paragraph reports one T cell receptor (beta chain). This clone may be a read error of a much larger clone one base away. CDR1 DFQATT and CDR2 SNEGSKA come from the germline V gene (reference sequence). V shed 2 bases and J 5 bases; nucleotides not matched to a gene: 8. The CDR3 has 15 amino acids. Combining a sample-barcoded 5' primer with a J-beta primer mix, a second PCR ran for 7 to 11 cycles. TCRdb re-analysed the 5' RACE reads in MiXCR, keeping a single row per CDR3 protein. The sample lists about 670,000 distinct CDR3 sequences; about 51% were seen once. This entry is derived from a study of blood T cells in healthy people across ages.

The sample taken for sequencing was blood. The chain uses TRBV20-1 and TRBJ2-3; 9 nucleotides agree with TRBD2. The receptor was derived from a woman aged 80 or over in good health. CDR3 loop: CSARTPSGAIDTQYF. The CDR3 nucleotides are TGCAGTGCTAGAACCCCTAGCGGGGCCATAGATACGCAGTATTTT.